These T cell receptor beta chains were read from a single sample in a study of T cell responses to AZD1222 COVID-19 vaccine. Generated by immunoSEQ multiplex PCR, the TCRdb table keeps only in-frame clones and is missing some. The table has about 72,000 clones, 80% to 90% seen once; the top ten hold approximately 25%. The material sequenced was peripheral blood, taken on day 0 of AZD1222 vaccination. These receptors originate from an adult in good health. CDR3s include the opening cysteine and the closing phenylalanine or tryptophan. The D gene is left open where the match is weak. Not all rows give a size; the values are once, few, many and, for expanded clones, a class.

D gene: TRBD2
clone size: -
J gene: TRBJ2-1
V gene: TRBV18
CDR3 protein: CASSLGSGDHNEQFF
CDR3 DNA: TGTGCCAGCTCATTGGGTAGCGGGGACCACAATGAGCAGTTCTTC

D gene: -
clone size: -
J gene: TRBJ2-7
V gene: TRBV12-3/TRBV12-4
CDR3 protein: CASSLGLGPFNF
CDR3 DNA: TGTGCCAGCAGTTTGGGCTTAGGACCTTTTAACTTC

D gene: TRBD2
clone size: -
J gene: TRBJ2-3
V gene: TRBV30
CDR3 protein: CAWSVGVSGSTDTQYF
CDR3 DNA: TGTGCCTGGAGTGTAGGGGTTAGCGGGTCCACAGATACGCAGTATTTT

D gene: -
clone size: -
J gene: TRBJ1-6
V gene: TRBV19
CDR3 protein: CASNTGSSPLHF
CDR3 DNA: TGTGCCAGTAATACCGGGAGTTCACCCCTCCACTTT

D gene: -
clone size: -
J gene: TRBJ1-2
V gene: TRBV28
CDR3 protein: CASSPHTGNYGYTF
CDR3 DNA: TGTGCCAGCAGTCCGCATACAGGAAACTATGGCTACACCTTC

D gene: -
clone size: -
J gene: TRBJ1-5
V gene: TRBV28
CDR3 protein: CASSVGGGSNQPQHF
CDR3 DNA: TGTGCCAGCAGTGTGGGCGGAGGGAGCAATCAGCCCCAGCATTTT

D gene: -
clone size: -
J gene: TRBJ2-2
V gene: TRBV29-1
CDR3 protein: CSVGSAGGELFF
CDR3 DNA: TGCAGCGTTGGATCAGCGGGCGGGGAGCTGTTTTTT

D gene: -
clone size: -
J gene: TRBJ1-3
V gene: TRBV2
CDR3 protein: CASEGRVSGNTIYF
CDR3 DNA: TGTGCCAGCGAGGGACGGGTCTCGGGAAACACCATATATTTT

D gene: TRBD2
clone size: -
J gene: TRBJ2-5
V gene: TRBV18
CDR3 protein: CASATGGGETQYF
CDR3 DNA: TGTGCCAGCGCAACGGGGGGAGGAGAGACCCAGTACTTC

D gene: -
clone size: -
J gene: TRBJ2-7
V gene: TRBV7-2
CDR3 protein: CASRIPGTASYEQYF
CDR3 DNA: TGTGCCAGCAGAATTCCCGGGACGGCTTCCTACGAGCAGTACTTC

D gene: -
clone size: -
J gene: TRBJ2-1
V gene: TRBV30
CDR3 protein: CAWSPSPGAKGEFF
CDR3 DNA: TGTGCCTGGAGTCCAAGCCCCGGGGCGAAGGGGGAGTTCTTC

D gene: -
clone size: -
J gene: TRBJ2-7
V gene: TRBV27
CDR3 protein: CASSPNPGRPYEQYF
CDR3 DNA: TGTGCCAGCAGTCCAAACCCGGGGAGGCCCTACGAGCAGTACTTC

D gene: -
clone size: once
J gene: TRBJ2-5
V gene: TRBV19
CDR3 protein: CASGGGVRETQYF
CDR3 DNA: TGTGCCAGTGGAGGCGGGGTACGTGAGACCCAGTACTTC

D gene: TRBD2
clone size: -
J gene: TRBJ2-2
V gene: TRBV30
CDR3 protein: CAWSREGLTGELFF
CDR3 DNA: TGTGCCTGGAGTAGGGAGGGTTTAACCGGGGAGCTGTTTTTT

D gene: -
clone size: -
J gene: TRBJ1-1
V gene: TRBV18
CDR3 protein: CASRGILDTEAFF
CDR3 DNA: TGTGCCAGCCGCGGGATTTTGGACACTGAAGCTTTCTTT

D gene: -
clone size: -
J gene: TRBJ2-7
V gene: TRBV6-2/TRBV6-3
CDR3 protein: CASSYSPAAYEQYF
CDR3 DNA: TGTGCCAGCAGTTATTCCCCAGCAGCCTACGAGCAGTACTTC

D gene: TRBD1
clone size: -
J gene: TRBJ1-5
V gene: TRBV9
CDR3 protein: CASSRDRDPNQPQHF
CDR3 DNA: TGTGCCAGCAGCCGGGACAGGGACCCCAATCAGCCCCAGCATTTT

D gene: -
clone size: -
J gene: TRBJ1-2
V gene: TRBV11-3
CDR3 protein: CASSFGQPTKDYGYTF
CDR3 DNA: TGTGCCAGCAGCTTCGGACAGCCTACGAAGGACTATGGCTACACCTTC

D gene: TRBD2
clone size: -
J gene: TRBJ2-5
V gene: TRBV3-1/TRBV3-2
CDR3 protein: CASSQDRSASGVETQYF
CDR3 DNA: TGTGCCAGCAGCCAAGATCGTTCGGCTAGCGGGGTGGAGACCCAGTACTTC

D gene: TRBD2
clone size: -
J gene: TRBJ2-1
V gene: TRBV7-3
CDR3 protein: CASSPRLADNEQFF
CDR3 DNA: TGTGCCAGCAGCCCCCGACTAGCAGACAATGAGCAGTTCTTC

D gene: -
clone size: -
J gene: TRBJ2-7
V gene: TRBV9
CDR3 protein: CASSVEGVGTGSSYEQYF
CDR3 DNA: TGTGCCAGCAGCGTAGAGGGGGTAGGTACAGGGAGCTCCTACGAGCAGTACTTC

D gene: TRBD2
clone size: once
J gene: TRBJ2-5
V gene: TRBV9
CDR3 protein: CASSVVTSGGPLQETQYF
CDR3 DNA: TGTGCCAGCAGCGTAGTAACCAGCGGGGGGCCGCTACAAGAGACCCAGTACTTC

D gene: -
clone size: -
J gene: TRBJ2-5
V gene: TRBV5-1
CDR3 protein: CASSATGQGTQYF
CDR3 DNA: TGCGCCAGCAGCGCGACAGGTCAAGGGACCCAGTACTTC

D gene: -
clone size: -
J gene: TRBJ1-1
V gene: TRBV19
CDR3 protein: CASRRTLLNTEAFF
CDR3 DNA: TGTGCCAGTAGGCGGACACTACTGAACACTGAAGCTTTCTTT

D gene: TRBD1
clone size: -
J gene: TRBJ1-5
V gene: TRBV5-8
CDR3 protein: CASSPGTGFFSNQPQHF
CDR3 DNA: TGTGCCAGCAGCCCCGGGACAGGTTTTTTTAGCAATCAGCCCCAGCATTTT

D gene: -
clone size: once
J gene: TRBJ1-6
V gene: TRBV9
CDR3 protein: CASSVLGGYNSPLHF
CDR3 DNA: TGTGCCAGCAGCGTACTTGGAGGGTATAATTCACCCCTCCACTTT

D gene: TRBD2
clone size: -
J gene: TRBJ2-1
V gene: TRBV6-2/TRBV6-3
CDR3 protein: CASSYASGHNEQFF
CDR3 DNA: TGTGCCAGCAGTTACGCTAGCGGACACAATGAGCAGTTCTTC

D gene: -
clone size: -
J gene: TRBJ1-2
V gene: TRBV19
CDR3 protein: CASSIGASSGYGYTF
CDR3 DNA: TGTGCCAGTAGTATTGGGGCCAGTTCTGGCTATGGCTACACCTTC

D gene: -
clone size: once
J gene: TRBJ2-7
V gene: TRBV9
CDR3 protein: CASSVSAVGYEQYF
CDR3 DNA: TGTGCCAGCAGCGTATCAGCGGTGGGCTACGAGCAGTACTTC

D gene: -
clone size: -
J gene: TRBJ2-7
V gene: TRBV6-5
CDR3 protein: CASSLYEQYF
CDR3 DNA: TGTGCCAGCTCCCTCTACGAGCAGTACTTC

D gene: -
clone size: -
J gene: TRBJ1-1
V gene: TRBV6-5
CDR3 protein: CASSIQGNTEAFF
CDR3 DNA: TGTGCCAGCAGTATACAAGGTAACACTGAAGCTTTCTTT

D gene: TRBD2
clone size: -
J gene: TRBJ2-7
V gene: TRBV28
CDR3 protein: CASRLGLAGHYEQYF
CDR3 DNA: TGTGCCAGCAGATTGGGACTAGCGGGCCACTACGAGCAGTACTTC

D gene: -
clone size: -
J gene: TRBJ2-1
V gene: TRBV28
CDR3 protein: CASSLYPGREQFF
CDR3 DNA: TGTGCCAGCAGTTTATACCCCGGCCGGGAGCAGTTCTTC

D gene: TRBD1
clone size: once
J gene: TRBJ2-7
V gene: TRBV11-3
CDR3 protein: CASSLGGTGMLNEQYF
CDR3 DNA: TGTGCCAGCAGCCTCGGCGGGACAGGGATGTTAAACGAGCAGTACTTC

D gene: -
clone size: few
J gene: TRBJ2-6
V gene: TRBV11-2
CDR3 protein: CASSLFSGANVLTF
CDR3 DNA: TGTGCCAGCAGCTTATTCTCTGGGGCCAACGTCCTGACTTTC

D gene: -
clone size: -
J gene: TRBJ1-5
V gene: TRBV30
CDR3 protein: CAWDGNNQPQHF
CDR3 DNA: TGTGCCTGGGACGGTAACAATCAGCCCCAGCATTTT

D gene: -
clone size: -
J gene: TRBJ2-2
V gene: TRBV4-3
CDR3 protein: CASSQDYGELFF
CDR3 DNA: TGCGCCAGCAGCCAAGATTACGGGGAGCTGTTTTTT

D gene: -
clone size: -
J gene: TRBJ1-5
V gene: TRBV9
CDR3 protein: CASSEVGGSVNQPQHF
CDR3 DNA: TGTGCCAGCAGCGAGGTGGGAGGGTCGGTCAATCAGCCCCAGCATTTT

D gene: -
clone size: -
J gene: TRBJ1-1
V gene: TRBV5-4
CDR3 protein: CASSLDRLNTEAFF
CDR3 DNA: TGTGCCAGCAGCTTGGACAGGCTGAACACTGAAGCTTTCTTT

D gene: -
clone size: -
J gene: TRBJ1-1
V gene: TRBV18
CDR3 protein: CASSPLGGNGEAFF
CDR3 DNA: TGTGCCAGCTCACCATTAGGGGGAAACGGTGAAGCTTTCTTT

D gene: -
clone size: -
J gene: TRBJ1-1
V gene: TRBV7-2
CDR3 protein: CASSLGASNTEAFF
CDR3 DNA: TGTGCCAGCAGCTTAGGTGCCTCCAACACTGAAGCTTTCTTT

D gene: -
clone size: -
J gene: TRBJ1-3
V gene: TRBV2
CDR3 protein: CASSDRTRSRRDTIYF
CDR3 DNA: TGTGCCAGCAGTGATAGAACTAGGTCCCGGAGGGACACCATATATTTT

D gene: -
clone size: -
J gene: TRBJ1-1
V gene: TRBV2
CDR3 protein: CASSDGQGNTEAFF
CDR3 DNA: TGTGCCAGCAGTGACGGGCAGGGGAACACTGAAGCTTTCTTT

D gene: -
clone size: -
J gene: TRBJ2-1
V gene: TRBV20-1
CDR3 protein: CSASPRGEQFF
CDR3 DNA: TGCAGTGCATCACCTAGGGGAGAGCAGTTCTTC

D gene: -
clone size: once
J gene: TRBJ2-1
V gene: TRBV7-3
CDR3 protein: CASSPHPGGRNEQFF
CDR3 DNA: TGTGCCAGCAGCCCACACCCGGGGGGCCGCAATGAGCAGTTCTTC

D gene: -
clone size: -
J gene: TRBJ2-2
V gene: TRBV6-5
CDR3 protein: CASRSLETGELFF
CDR3 DNA: TGTGCCAGCAGGTCCCTAGAAACCGGGGAGCTGTTTTTT

D gene: -
clone size: few
J gene: TRBJ1-2
V gene: TRBV14
CDR3 protein: CASSQDVRSGYTF
CDR3 DNA: TGTGCCAGCAGCCAAGACGTCAGGTCCGGCTACACCTTC

D gene: -
clone size: -
J gene: TRBJ1-3
V gene: TRBV12-3/TRBV12-4
CDR3 protein: CASSLNSGNTIYF
CDR3 DNA: TGTGCCAGCAGTTTAAACTCTGGAAACACCATATATTTT

D gene: TRBD2
clone size: -
J gene: TRBJ2-7
V gene: TRBV7-2
CDR3 protein: CASSQRFTSGGSSYEQYF
CDR3 DNA: TGTGCCAGCAGCCAAAGATTCACTAGCGGGGGGTCCTCCTACGAGCAGTACTTC

D gene: -
clone size: once
J gene: TRBJ1-2
V gene: TRBV30
CDR3 protein: CAWSVVGQNF
CDR3 DNA: TGTGCCTGGAGTGTTGTTGGACAGAACTTC

D gene: TRBD2
clone size: -
J gene: TRBJ2-2
V gene: TRBV4-1
CDR3 protein: CASSPGLAGGRVTGELFF
CDR3 DNA: TGCGCCAGCAGCCCGGGACTAGCGGGGGGGCGTGTCACCGGGGAGCTGTTTTTT

D gene: -
clone size: once
J gene: TRBJ1-5
V gene: TRBV6-1
CDR3 protein: CASSEGGGEDQPQHF
CDR3 DNA: TGTGCCAGCAGTGAAGGTGGGGGGGAGGATCAGCCCCAGCATTTT

D gene: TRBD1
clone size: -
J gene: TRBJ1-5
V gene: TRBV30
CDR3 protein: CAWSGGQGGQPQHF
CDR3 DNA: TGTGCCTGGAGTGGCGGACAGGGGGGTCAGCCCCAGCATTTT

D gene: -
clone size: few
J gene: TRBJ1-5
V gene: TRBV6-4
CDR3 protein: CASSEGSNQPQHF
CDR3 DNA: TGTGCCAGCAGTGAGGGGAGCAATCAGCCCCAGCATTTT

D gene: TRBD1
clone size: -
J gene: TRBJ1-2
V gene: TRBV11-2
CDR3 protein: CASSPTGQNYGYTF
CDR3 DNA: TGTGCCAGCAGCCCTACGGGACAGAACTATGGCTACACCTTC

D gene: -
clone size: -
J gene: TRBJ1-1
V gene: TRBV28
CDR3 protein: CASKRKGANTEAFF
CDR3 DNA: TGTGCCAGCAAAAGGAAAGGGGCGAACACTGAAGCTTTCTTT

D gene: -
clone size: -
J gene: TRBJ1-6
V gene: TRBV5-4
CDR3 protein: CASSPGPLDPYNSPLHF
CDR3 DNA: TGTGCCAGCAGCCCGGGACCCCTCGACCCCTATAATTCACCCCTCCACTTT

D gene: -
clone size: -
J gene: TRBJ1-1
V gene: TRBV7-9
CDR3 protein: CASSLYGEEAFF
CDR3 DNA: TGTGCCAGCAGCCTTTATGGGGAGGAAGCTTTCTTT

D gene: TRBD1
clone size: few
J gene: TRBJ1-2
V gene: TRBV5-6
CDR3 protein: CASSPDRGIYGYTF
CDR3 DNA: TGTGCCAGCAGTCCGGACAGGGGGATCTATGGCTACACCTTC